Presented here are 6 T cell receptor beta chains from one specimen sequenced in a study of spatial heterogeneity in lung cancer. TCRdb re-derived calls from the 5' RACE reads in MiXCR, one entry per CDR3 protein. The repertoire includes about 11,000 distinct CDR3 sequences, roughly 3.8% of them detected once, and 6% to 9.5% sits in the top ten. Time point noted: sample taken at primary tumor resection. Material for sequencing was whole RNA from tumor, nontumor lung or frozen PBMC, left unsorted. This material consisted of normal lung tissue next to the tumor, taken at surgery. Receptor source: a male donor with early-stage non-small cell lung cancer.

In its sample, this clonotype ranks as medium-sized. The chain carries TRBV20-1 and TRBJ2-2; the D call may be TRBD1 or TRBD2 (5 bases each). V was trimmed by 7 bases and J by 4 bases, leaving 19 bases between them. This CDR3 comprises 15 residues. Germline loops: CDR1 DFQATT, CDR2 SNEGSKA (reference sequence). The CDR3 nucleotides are TGCAGTGTCCTTACAGGAAGCGGTGGCACCGGGGAGCTGTTTTTT. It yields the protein CSVLTGSGGTGELFF.

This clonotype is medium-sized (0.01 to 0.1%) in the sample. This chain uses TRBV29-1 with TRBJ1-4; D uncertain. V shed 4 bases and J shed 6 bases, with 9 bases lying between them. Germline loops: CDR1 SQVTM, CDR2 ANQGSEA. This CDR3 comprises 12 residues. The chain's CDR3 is CSVGYSDEKLFF. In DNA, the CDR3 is TGCAGCGTTGGATACTCGGATGAAAAACTGTTTTTT.

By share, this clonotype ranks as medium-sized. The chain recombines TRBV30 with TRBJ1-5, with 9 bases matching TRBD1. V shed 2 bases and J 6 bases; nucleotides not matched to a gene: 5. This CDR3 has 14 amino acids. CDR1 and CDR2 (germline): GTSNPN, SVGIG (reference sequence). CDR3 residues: CAWSSGTGTQPQHF. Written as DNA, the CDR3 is TGTGCCTGGAGTTCCGGGACAGGGACTCAGCCCCAGCATTTT. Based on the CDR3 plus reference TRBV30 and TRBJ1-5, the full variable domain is SQTIHQWPATLVQPVGSPLSLECTVEGTSNPNLYWYRQAAGRGLQLLFYSVGIGQISSEVPQNLSASRPQDRQFILSSKKLLLSDSGFYLCAWSSGTGTQPQHFGDGTRLSIL.

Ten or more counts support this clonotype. CDR3 protein: CSARVGGVLTDTQYF. DNA of the CDR3: TGCAGTGCTAGAGTCGGAGGGGTACTCACAGATACGCAGTATTTT. This chain uses TRBV20-1 with TRBJ2-3, with D possibly being TRBD2 (6 bases). The CDR3 totals 15 residues. The V gene lost 1 base and the J gene lost 2 bases, with 13 bases spanning the gap. The germline gives CDR1 DFQATT, CDR2 SNEGSKA (reference sequence).

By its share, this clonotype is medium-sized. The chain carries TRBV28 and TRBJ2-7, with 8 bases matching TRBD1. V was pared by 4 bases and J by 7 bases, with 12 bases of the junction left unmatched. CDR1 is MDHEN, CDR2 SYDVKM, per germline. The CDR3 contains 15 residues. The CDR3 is CASSSQPDRVYEQYF. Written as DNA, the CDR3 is TGTGCCAGCAGTTCCCAGCCGGACAGGGTGTATGAGCAGTACTTC.

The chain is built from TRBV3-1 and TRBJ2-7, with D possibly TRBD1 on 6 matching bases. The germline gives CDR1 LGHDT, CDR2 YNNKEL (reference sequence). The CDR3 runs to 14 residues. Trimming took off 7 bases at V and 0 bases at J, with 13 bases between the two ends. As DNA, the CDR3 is TGTGCCAGCATGCCACAGGGAATCTCCTACGAGCAGTACTTC. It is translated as CASMPQGISYEQYF.